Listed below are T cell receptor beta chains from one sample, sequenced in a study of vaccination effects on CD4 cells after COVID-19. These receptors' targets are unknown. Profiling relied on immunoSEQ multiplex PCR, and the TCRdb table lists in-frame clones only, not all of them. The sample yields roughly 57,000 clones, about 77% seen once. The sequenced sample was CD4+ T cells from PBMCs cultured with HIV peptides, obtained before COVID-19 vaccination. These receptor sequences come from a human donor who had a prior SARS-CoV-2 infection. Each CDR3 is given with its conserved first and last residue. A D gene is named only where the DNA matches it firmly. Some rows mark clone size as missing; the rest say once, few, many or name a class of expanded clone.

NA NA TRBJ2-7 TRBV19 CASSIVPGVTREQYF TGTGCCAGTAGTATAGTCCCTGGAGTGACCCGCGAGCAGTACTTC
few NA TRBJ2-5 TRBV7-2 CASSLSTAGIQETQYF TGTGCCAGCAGCTTATCCACGGCGGGGATCCAAGAGACCCAGTACTTC
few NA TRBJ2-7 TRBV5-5 CASSKRSSYEQYF TGTGCCAGCAGCAAACGCAGCTCCTACGAGCAGTACTTC
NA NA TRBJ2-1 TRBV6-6 CASSSPRAGKFF TGTGCCAGCAGTTCCCCCCGTGCGGGGAAGTTCTTC
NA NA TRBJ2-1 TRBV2 CASSARGPRNEQFF TGTGCCAGCAGTGCGAGAGGACCTAGAAATGAGCAGTTCTTC
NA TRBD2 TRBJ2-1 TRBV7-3 CASSPGGALNEQFF TGTGCCAGCAGCCCGGGGGGGGCTTTGAATGAGCAGTTCTTC
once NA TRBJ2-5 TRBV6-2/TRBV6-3 CASSYLSAQQETQYF TGTGCCAGCAGTTATTTGTCGGCGCAACAAGAGACCCAGTACTTC
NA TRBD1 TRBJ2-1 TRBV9 CASSVESGGNEQFF TGTGCCAGCAGCGTAGAGTCAGGGGGAAATGAGCAGTTCTTC
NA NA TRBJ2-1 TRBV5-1 CASSLTGGSYEQFF TGCGCCAGCAGCTTGACGGGGGGCAGCTATGAGCAGTTCTTC
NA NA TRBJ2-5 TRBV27 CAPGAGIQETQYF TGTGCCCCGGGCGCTGGGATCCAAGAGACCCAGTACTTC
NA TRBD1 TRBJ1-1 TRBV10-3 CAISRGLDTEAFF TGTGCCATCAGTAGGGGGCTAGACACTGAAGCTTTCTTT
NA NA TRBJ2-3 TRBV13 CASSLVPDPNTDTQYF TGTGCCAGCAGCTTAGTCCCCGACCCGAACACAGATACGCAGTATTTT
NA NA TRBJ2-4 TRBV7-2 CASSLSIGIQYF TGTGCCAGCAGCTTAAGTATTGGCATTCAGTACTTC
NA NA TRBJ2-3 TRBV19 CATTSLENFADTQYF TGTGCCACGACTAGTTTAGAAAACTTTGCAGATACGCAGTATTTT
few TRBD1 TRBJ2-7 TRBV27 CASRRQGDSYEQYF TGTGCCAGCAGAAGGCAGGGGGACTCCTACGAGCAGTACTTC
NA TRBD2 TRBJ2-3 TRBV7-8 CASSQNRANKAGVLPSTDTQYF TGTGCCAGCAGTCAAAATCGGGCAAATAAGGCGGGGGTTCTCCCGAGCACAGATACGCAGTATTTT
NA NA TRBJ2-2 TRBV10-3 CAMRGGTENTGELFF TGTGCCATGCGTGGGGGAACGGAGAACACCGGGGAGCTGTTTTTT
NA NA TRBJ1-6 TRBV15 CATGADYNSPLHF TGTGCCACCGGAGCCGATTATAATTCACCCCTCCACTTT
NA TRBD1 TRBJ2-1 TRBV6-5 CASSWDRASSYNEQFF TGTGCCAGCAGTTGGGACAGGGCGAGCTCCTACAATGAGCAGTTCTTC
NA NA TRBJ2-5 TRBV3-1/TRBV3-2 CASTYRGAEETQYF TGTGCCAGCACTTACCGGGGGGCCGAAGAGACCCAGTACTTC
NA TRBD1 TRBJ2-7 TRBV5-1 CASSLTPGQTYEQYF TGCGCCAGCAGCTTAACCCCGGGACAGACCTACGAGCAGTACTTC
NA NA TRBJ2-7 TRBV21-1 CAPLQGDTYEQYF TGTGCCCCCCTACAGGGGGATACCTACGAGCAGTACTTC
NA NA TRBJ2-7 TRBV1 CTSSDTEEGGSLYEQYF TGCACCAGCAGCGACACCGAAGAAGGAGGATCCCTTTACGAGCAGTACTTC
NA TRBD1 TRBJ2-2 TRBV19 CASTPGTDTGELFF TGTGCCAGTACCCCCGGGACAGACACCGGGGAGCTGTTTTTT
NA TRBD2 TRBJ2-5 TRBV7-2 CASSFGLVGETQYF TGTGCCAGCAGCTTTGGACTAGTGGGAGAGACCCAGTACTTC
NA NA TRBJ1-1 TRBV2 CASSPGGGGGTEAFF TGTGCCAGCAGCCCCGGGGGAGGGGGGGGAACTGAAGCTTTCTTT